The clone carrying this T cell receptor (beta chain) has a handful of counts. Its antigen is not identified. The sample originates from a study of beta chain features in type 1 diabetes. The study's findings and limits: When Type 1 diabetes patients were examined, their TCRB CDR3s proved moderately but significantly shorter in all four CD4+ subsets. Short templates might get an advantage during PCR, and this would be equal in patients and controls.

Expressed TCRB transcripts were sequenced, since all the RNA that had been isolated was reverse transcribed. Using immunoSEQ multiplex PCR, the repertoire was profiled, and TCRdb retains in-frame clones only, with some absent. This sample carries hundreds of thousands of clones, around 15% of them seen once, and the ten largest clones take under 0.095%. Trimming took off 5 bases at V and 4 bases at J, with 8 bases between the two ends. CDR3 size: 12 residues. CDR1 and CDR2 (germline): SGHTA, FQGTGA. CD45RO/CCR7/CD25/CD127/CD95/CD27 separated CD4+ naive, central memory, regulatory and stem cell-like memory cells by sorting.

The chain joins TRBV7-3 to TRBJ1-2; no clear D. The sequence was obtained from a man younger than 35 in good health. Sequencing was done on a sample of naive CD4+ T cells from blood. The CDR3 bases are TGTGCCAGCAGCGAGGAGGGCTATGGCTACACCTTC. Residues: CASSEEGYGYTF.